What follows are 19 T cell receptor beta chains derived from one specimen sequenced in a study of blood T cell repertoires in COVID-19 (TCRdb year 2020). The library was obtained by the immunoSEQ multiplex PCR assay. TCRdb holds this immuneACCESS table with in-frame rearrangements only. Some clones are missing; in checked studies, unresolved V genes explain under half, and the rest has no known cause. The sample has some 87,000 clones on record, roughly four fifths of them singletons. The ten largest clones represent approximately 25% of the sample. What was sequenced was peripheral blood. The receptors originated from a human donor in a cohort sampled during active COVID-19.

The J gene is TRBJ1-1, the V gene TRBV3-1 (or the pseudogene TRBV3-2); 7 nucleotides agree with TRBD1. CDR3 length: 17 residues. The germline V gene encodes CDR1 LGHDT and CDR2 YNNKEL (reference sequence). Germline trimming cut 2 bases from V and 1 base from J; bases unmatched to any gene: 10. The CDR3 protein is CASSQLKRGLTNTEAFF. Written as DNA, the CDR3 is TGTGCCAGCAGCCAATTGAAAAGGGGGCTCACGAACACTGAAGCTTTCTTT.

The gene calls are TRBV2 and TRBJ1-2; D call uncertain. Looked up from germline, CDR1 is SNHLY and CDR2 is FYNNEI. The CDR3 extends over 15 amino acids. Trimming removed 6 bases at V and 2 bases at J, with 16 bases between. The CDR3 spells CASRPFGGLNYGYTF. The CDR3 DNA reads as TGTGCCAGCAGACCCTTCGGAGGACTGAACTATGGCTACACCTTC.

The chain couples TRBV5-1 to TRBJ1-5; TRBD1 agrees at 8 bases. This CDR3 spans 15 amino acids. CDR1 is SGHRS and CDR2 is YFSETQ in the germline V gene. The junction had 7 bases not matched to a gene; V was cut back by 3 bases and J by 5 bases. This CDR3 is CASSWTGFKDQPQHF. The CDR3 coding sequence is TGCGCCAGCAGCTGGACAGGGTTTAAGGATCAGCCCCAGCATTTT.

The genes are TRBV28 and TRBJ2-1; TRBD1 matches at 9 bases. This CDR3 has 18 residues. After removal of 0 bases from V and 5 bases from J, the junction contained 11 bases not matched to a gene. Germline values: CDR1 MDHEN, CDR2 SYDVKM. This CDR3 reads CASSLWTGQGGLDNEQFF. The CDR3 DNA reads as TGTGCCAGCAGTTTATGGACGGGACAGGGAGGGTTGGACAATGAGCAGTTCTTC.

V and J are TRBV29-1 and TRBJ2-7; 11 nucleotides agree with TRBD2. V lost 7 bases, J lost 6 bases, and 8 bases stayed unmatched. The CDR3 spans 13 residues. Germline V gene lookup returns CDR1 SQVTM and CDR2 ANQGSEA. CDR3 amino acids: CSALLAGVREQYF. The DNA of the CDR3 is TGCAGCGCCCTACTAGCGGGAGTGCGCGAGCAGTACTTC.

The CDR3 is CASSLGPLSYEQYF. The CDR3 nucleotides read TGTGCCAGCAGCTTAGGGCCCCTCTCCTACGAGCAGTACTTC. The rearrangement links TRBV11-2 to TRBJ2-7; D ambiguous. Per germline, CDR1 SGHAT and CDR2 FQNNGV. With 1 base removed from V and 0 bases from J, the gap between germline ends came to 7 bases. The CDR3 has 14 amino acids.

The rearrangement links TRBV5-1 to TRBJ1-1; 10 bases fit TRBD1. Looked up from germline, CDR1 is SGHRS and CDR2 is YFSETQ. Trimming cost V 5 bases and J 6 bases; bases outside gene matches: 7. The CDR3 covers 14 residues. The CDR3 DNA reads TGCGCCAGCAGACTATCCGGACAGGGGGCTGAAGCTTTCTTT. Translation: CASRLSGQGAEAFF.

This rearrangement joins TRBV11-3 to TRBJ2-3; TRBD2 matches at 15 bases. CDR1 and CDR2 from the germline V gene are SGHNT and YENEEA. This CDR3 spans 19 amino acids. The V gene end was trimmed by 1 base and the J gene end by 3 bases; junction bases not matched to a gene: 8. CDR3 protein: CASSLGMGLAGGNTDTQYF. DNA of the CDR3: TGTGCCAGCAGCTTAGGGATGGGACTAGCGGGGGGTAATACAGATACGCAGTATTTT.

This CDR3 reads CASRGTSGGYEQYF. The DNA of the CDR3 is TGTGCCAGCAGGGGGACTAGCGGGGGATACGAGCAGTACTTC. This sequence joins TRBV27 and TRBJ2-7, with 14 bases matching TRBD2. V dropped 6 bases and J dropped 4; count of bases not matched to a gene: 2. The CDR3 is 14 residues long. Germline assignment: CDR1 MNHEY and CDR2 SMNVEV (reference sequence).

The V and J genes are TRBV5-4 and TRBJ1-1, with TRBD1 matching over 7 bases. The junction had 7 bases not matched to a gene; V was cut back by 2 bases and J by 3 bases. In germline, CDR1 is SGHNT, CDR2 YYREEE (reference sequence). This CDR3 region has 15 residues. CDR3 in amino acids: CASSFGQEGYTEAFF. The CDR3, as DNA: TGTGCCAGCAGCTTCGGACAGGAGGGGTACACTGAAGCTTTCTTT.

The chain carries TRBV5-6 and TRBJ2-7, with a possible D match to TRBD1 (5 bases). The CDR3 totals 11 residues. Per germline, CDR1 SGHDT and CDR2 YYEEEE. The germline V and J ends were trimmed by 6 bases and 2 bases, with 6 bases remaining between them. The CDR3: CASMGPYEQYF. CDR3 DNA: TGTGCCAGCATGGGGCCCTACGAGCAGTACTTC.

CDR3 in DNA: TGTGCCAGCAGTATTTCCTTACAGGGCCTAAGGGAGACCCAGTACTTC. Its protein product is CASSISLQGLRETQYF. V is TRBV28 and J is TRBJ2-5; a weak D match, TRBD1 (6 bases). The germline V gene has CDR1 MDHEN and CDR2 SYDVKM. This CDR3 has 16 amino acids. V lost 5 bases to trimming and J lost 5 bases, with 21 bases between them.

This clone was found a few times. V is TRBV11-2 and J is TRBJ2-7; TRBD2 matches at 13 bases. The CDR3 length is 18 residues. With 1 base clipped from V and 1 base from J, the junction kept 7 bases outside the gene matches. CDR1 and CDR2 from the germline V gene are SGHAT and FQNNGV. As DNA, the CDR3 is TGTGCCAGCAGCTTAGGTCGGACTAGCGGGAGTCAGTCCTACGAGCAGTACTTC. Residues: CASSLGRTSGSQSYEQYF. Based on the CDR3 plus reference TRBV11-2 and TRBJ2-7, the full variable domain is EAGVAQSPRYKIIEKRQSVAFWCNPISGHATLYWYQQILGQGPKLLIQFQNNGVVDDSQLPKDRFSAERLKGVDSTLKIQPAKLEDSAVYLCASSLGRTSGSQSYEQYFGPGTRLTVT.

This clone appeared once. The gene calls are TRBV11-1 and TRBJ1-1, with 7 bases lining up with TRBD1. This CDR3 is 17 amino acids long. Germline CDR1 reads SGHAT; CDR2 reads FQDESV (reference sequence). J gave up 2 bases and V 0 bases, and 9 bases lay outside the gene matches. The CDR3 DNA is TGTGCCAGCAGCTTAGCGAGGTGGACAGGCCGAAACACTGAAGCTTTCTTT. Protein product: CASSLARWTGRNTEAFF.

The V gene is TRBV5-1, the J gene TRBJ2-7; 9 bases align to TRBD2. V shed 6 bases and J 2 bases; nucleotides not matched to a gene: 6. Germline CDR1 is SGHRS and CDR2 is YFSETQ. The CDR3 consists of 14 residues. This CDR3 is CASMLAGGPYEQYF. CDR3 nucleotide sequence: TGCGCCAGCATGTTGGCGGGGGGGCCCTACGAGCAGTACTTC.

The rearrangement links TRBV10-1 to TRBJ1-6; D possibly corresponds to TRBD1 (5 bases). The germline V gene encodes CDR1 WNHNN and CDR2 SYGVQD (reference sequence). This CDR3 is built from 17 residues. Trimming removed 3 bases from V and 0 bases from J, with 12 bases in between. The CDR3, as DNA: TGCGCCAGCAGTGACAGGGAGGGGAGCTCCTATAATTCACCCCTCCACTTT. Amino acid sequence: CASSDREGSSYNSPLHF.

This chain connects TRBV9 to TRBJ2-1, with 9 positions matching TRBD1. Looked up from germline, CDR1 is SGDLS and CDR2 is YYNGEE. The junction had 0 bases not matched to a gene; V was cut back by 4 bases and J by 10 bases. CDR3 length: 11 amino acids. The CDR3 is CASSTGGEQFF. The CDR3 nucleotides are TGTGCCAGCAGCACAGGGGGCGAGCAGTTCTTC.

The gene calls are TRBV5-1 and TRBJ2-2; TRBD1 matches at 7 bases. Trimming removed 4 bases from V and 2 bases from J; junction bases left unmatched: 11. Looked up from germline, CDR1 is SGHRS and CDR2 is YFSETQ. There are 17 residues in the CDR3. The CDR3 DNA reads as TGCGCCAGCAGCCCCTCCTGGACAGGCCCTAACACCGGGGAGCTGTTTTTT. Encoded protein: CASSPSWTGPNTGELFF.

The chain joins TRBV5-4 to TRBJ1-2; 7 bases match TRBD1. Germline CDR1 reads SGHNT; CDR2 reads YYREEE (reference sequence). The V and J ends lost 4 bases and 2 bases, in that order; junction bases with no gene match: 11. CDR3 length: 16 amino acids. The CDR3 sequence: CASSPTIGTENYGYTF. The CDR3 DNA reads as TGTGCCAGCAGCCCAACTATAGGGACAGAGAACTATGGCTACACCTTC.